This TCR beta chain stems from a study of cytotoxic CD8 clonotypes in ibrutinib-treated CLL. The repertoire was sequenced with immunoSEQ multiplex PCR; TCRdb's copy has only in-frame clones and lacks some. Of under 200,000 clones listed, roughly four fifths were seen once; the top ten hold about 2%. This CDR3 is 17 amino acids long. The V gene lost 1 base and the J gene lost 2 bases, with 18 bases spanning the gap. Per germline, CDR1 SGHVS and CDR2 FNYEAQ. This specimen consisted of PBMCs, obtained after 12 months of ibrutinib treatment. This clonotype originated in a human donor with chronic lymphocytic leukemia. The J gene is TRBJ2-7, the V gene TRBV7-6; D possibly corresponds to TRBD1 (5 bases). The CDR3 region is CASSLGSRQNQPYEQYF. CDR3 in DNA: TGTGCCAGCAGCTTAGGATCAAGACAGAACCAACCCTACGAGCAGTACTTC.